A selection of T cell receptor beta chains follows, all from one sample in a study of T cell repertoires in cytomegalovirus infection. One entry per CDR3 protein results from TCRdb running MiXCR on the reads. The table includes about 470,000 distinct CDR3 sequences, under 55% detected once. What these receptors recognize is not known. This specimen consisted of cultured PBMCs, obtained from culture after CMV antigen stimulation. The source is a human donor in good health (CMV status not recorded). Some clones in this sample may be carry-over from other donors' samples. The CDR3 runs from the conserved cysteine through the conserved F or W. The order of the fields is clone size, J gene, D gene, V gene, CDR3 DNA, CDR3 protein. A D gene is named only where the DNA matches it firmly. Only part of the rows carry a size: once, few, many, or a class if the clone is expanded.

- TRBJ2-3 - TRBV6-2/TRBV6-3 TGTGCCAGCTCTAGAATCACAGATACGCAGTATTTT CASSRITDTQYF
few TRBJ1-1 TRBD1 TRBV6-1 TGTGCCAGCAGTTCTGGGACAGGGATGAACACTGAAGCTTTCTTT CASSSGTGMNTEAFF
- TRBJ2-3 - TRBV12-3/TRBV12-4 TGTGCCAGCAGTTTTGTGCGGTCTACGCAGTATTTT CASSFVRSTQYF
many TRBJ1-2 - TRBV7-2 TGTGCCAGCAGCTTAGAACAGGGCCGAGGCTACACCTTC CASSLEQGRGYTF
- TRBJ1-5 - TRBV19 TGTGCCAGTAGATCAGGGAGGGCAAGCAATCAGCCCCAGCATTTT CASRSGRASNQPQHF
- TRBJ2-5 TRBD1 TRBV2 TGTGCCACAAACAGGGGACACCGACAAGAGACCCAGTACTTC CATNRGHRQETQYF
- TRBJ2-2 - TRBV20-1 TGCAGTGCTACGACAGGAAACACCGGGGAGCTGTTTTTT CSATTGNTGELFF
few TRBJ1-6 TRBD1 TRBV7-9 TGTGCCAGCAGCCCAGGGACAGGAAGCTCCTATAATTCACCCCTCCACTTT CASSPGTGSSYNSPLHF
- TRBJ2-3 - TRBV7-8 TGTGCCAGCAGCAGGGGGTTTAGGAATACGCAGTATTTT CASSRGFRNTQYF
few TRBJ1-4 - TRBV19 TGTGCCAGTAGTATTACCGGCCCCGCAGGTCCCTACGAAAAACTGTTTTTT CASSITGPAGPYEKLFF
- TRBJ2-3 - TRBV12-3/TRBV12-4 TGTGCCAGCAGTTTTAACAGGCCCCCAGATACGCAGTATTTT CASSFNRPPDTQYF
- TRBJ1-1 - TRBV12-3/TRBV12-4 TGTGCCAGCAGTCCCACAGGGATAAACACTGAAGCTTTCTTT CASSPTGINTEAFF
- TRBJ2-5 TRBD2 TRBV5-6 TGTGCCAGCAGCTCGCTAGCGGGGGGCCGGTTACAAGAGACCCAGTACTTC CASSSLAGGRLQETQYF
- TRBJ2-5 TRBD2 TRBV10-3 TGTGCCATCAGTGAGTCGGGGGGCAGCGGGGGCCAAGAGACCCAGTACTTC CAISESGGSGGQETQYF
few TRBJ2-1 TRBD1 TRBV7-9 TGTGCCAGCAGCATACTCCGGGACAGGGGATCGAACTACAATGAGCAGTTCTTC CASSILRDRGSNYNEQFF
few TRBJ1-2 - TRBV6-6 TGTGCCAGCAGTCCAGGGGACGGCTATGGCTACACCTTC CASSPGDGYGYTF
few TRBJ2-1 - TRBV6-5 TGTGCCAGCGCGCGAAGTCACCAGGGGGGTAATGAGCAGTTCTTC CASARSHQGGNEQFF
- TRBJ1-5 - TRBV7-6 TGTGCCAGCAGCTCCGCTATGGGGGGCAATCAGCCCCAGCATTTT CASSSAMGGNQPQHF
- TRBJ2-1 TRBD2 TRBV7-2 TGTGCCAGCAGCTTAGTGGTCGGGGGGTCTGAGCAGTTCTTC CASSLVVGGSEQFF
- TRBJ2-5 - TRBV12-3/TRBV12-4 TGTGCCAGCAGTGGACATTACCAAGAGACCCAGTACTTC CASSGHYQETQYF
many TRBJ1-1 - TRBV7-2 TGTGCCAGCAGCCCTTGGGACTTCGTGAACACTGAAGCTTTCTTT CASSPWDFVNTEAFF
- TRBJ1-2 - TRBV19 TGTGCCAGTAGTATGGGCATCGGGAAGGTTGATGGCTACACCTTC CASSMGIGKVDGYTF
- TRBJ1-4 - TRBV12-3/TRBV12-4 TGTGCCAGCAGTTTGGGGTTGTCGGGGGAAAAACTGTTTTTT CASSLGLSGEKLFF
few TRBJ2-1 - TRBV6-2/TRBV6-3 TGTGCCAGCAGTTACTCGTATACAGGCTTACCCGGTGAGCAGTTCTTC CASSYSYTGLPGEQFF
- TRBJ2-1 - TRBV7-2 TGTGCCACCTCCGGGCCAACATCGGATGAGCAGTTCTTC CATSGPTSDEQFF